The source of this T cell receptor (beta chain) is a study of cytomegalovirus exposure and HLA in healthy donors (dated by TCRdb to 2016 to 2017). About the investigation overall: An earlier analysis of approximately 640 of the donors reported 250 to 300 Gb of sequence data and some 100 million unique TCR beta sequences from about 179 million T cells. Approximately 310 gigabases of sequencing data and around 90 million unique TCR sequences made up an early release that covered about 640 HLA-typed donors. Of the roughly 400 genotyped donors, approximately 83% fell in the genetic ancestry cluster associated with self-reported Caucasian donors. The study aimed to test whether signatures of past pathogen exposure could be identified by cataloging public T cell receptors. The T cell repertoires of 700 or so subjects were profiled by immunosequencing and related to cytomegalovirus serostatus. Along with the approximately 700-subject first cohort, a separate validation cohort of some 130 different subjects was used. High-throughput TCR immunosequencing, statistical association of individual TCRs with disease status, and machine learning were combined to predict cytomegalovirus infection status. A later analysis re-analyzed previously published TCR beta repertoires from 666 donors and added high-resolution HLA genotyping to study TCR occurrence patterns. The later analysis used no new phenotypic data to find candidate immune exposures, relying instead on TCR beta sequences and their occurrence across donors. To decide whether each TCR beta V gene segment behaved as functional or pseudogenic, an earlier analysis of over 500 of the donors relied on high-throughput TCR beta sequencing. Donor age, sex, ethnicity and CMV serostatus were collected together with the repertoire data. In a later genetic analysis, genome-wide SNP genotypes for about 60% of the 666 donors were used, and that subset was treated as a discovery cohort. All discovery cohort repertoires had been generated using a single sequencing platform. Both class I and class II loci were covered by HLA typing, at four-digit resolution. The number of donors typed differed by locus, with roughly 629-640 for A, B, C, DRB1 and DQB1, roughly 520 for DQA1, 600 to 610 for DPA1, and around 450 for DPB1. Five DR-DQ haplotypes were handled as single units for association and clustering, since linkage in the cohort was strong. Across about 380 genotyped donors of the cohort, an average of approximately 240,000 unique TCR beta nucleotide sequences per donor were sequenced, and roughly a sixth of those sequences were non-productive. On the study overall, not on this receptor specifically: Sequencing depth was assumed to be roughly uniform across donors in the presence/absence analyses, though that assumption may not hold. Immune exposure information for the cohort was limited to CMV serostatus. Assigning TCR associations to individual alleles was difficult when HLA alleles, especially DR and DQ, strongly co-occurred. A cluster of highly shared sequence variants was judged likely to represent a technical artifact of the sequencing pipeline. In the study, 150 to 200 TCR beta chains were listed as associated with cytomegalovirus. A further reported finding was that TCR beta sequences accurately predicted the HLA-A and HLA-B alleles for most subjects in the first cohort. Compared with equally common non-associated chains, HLA-associated TCR beta chains in a later analysis were more clonally expanded and had lower generation probabilities. In vitro tests confirmed that a few of the cytomegalovirus-associated TCR beta chains recognize cytomegalovirus antigens. Linkage disequilibrium might explain the correlated functional status among segregating V segments, but an unknown experimental factor could not be excluded. The authors suggested that the approach could potentially be extended to other disease states and immunological phenotypes. A later analysis found that most CMV-associated TCR beta chains appeared HLA-restricted, with HLA associations seemingly driven largely by CMV exposure. Some IMGT-functional V segments, including TRBV6-2 and TRBV6-3, could not be told apart with the 87-base-pair reads, so those segments were excluded. In an earlier analysis of 587 of the donors, most TCR beta V segments appeared in productive rearrangements about 90% or about 30% of the time, broadly matching IMGT annotations. Cytomegalovirus status was reported to be diagnosed by the classifier with high specificity and sensitivity in both the original and validation cohorts. In a later genetic analysis, a missense DCLRE1C variant was associated with V-gene and J-gene trimming of TCR beta chains, and the association was replicated in an independent cohort. In this cohort, only TCR beta chains were sequenced, and detectable features were limited by the absence of alpha or paired-chain data. Across donors, most TCR sequences were observed very rarely, whereas some public TCRs were present in many individuals. In a later analysis, TCR association rates were found to vary across HLA loci, with the most associated TCRs seen for DRB1 alleles and the fewest for HLA-C alleles. Because HLA typing was unavailable for some donors at each locus, only the typed subset was used in association tests. In a later analysis, several top co-occurrence clusters were reported to appear linked to parvovirus B19, influenza, CMV and Epstein-Barr virus. According to a later genetic analysis, donors in an Asian-associated ancestry cluster had fewer N-insertions in productive TCRs than the roughly 660-donor mean. Because counts were too low, approximately 18 rarely observed V segments, including chromosome 9 orphons, were excluded from the earlier analysis of several hundred of the donors. In a later analysis, about 17,000 TCR beta sequences were associated with specific HLA alleles at a false discovery rate of 0.05.

Comment on this clone: The antigen this receptor binds is unknown.

Germline trimming amounts to 5 bases on V and 4 bases on J, with 7 as the count of junction bases outside the gene matches. Looking up the germline V gene (reference sequence) yields CDR1 SGHNT and CDR2 YYREEE. From the cysteine up to the phenylalanine, the CDR3 has a length of 15 residues. Only the CDR3 DNA is retained, 45 bases long and in frame from the first base. Library method: the immunoSEQ multiplex PCR assay. For the multiplex PCR, a mixture combining 60 forward primers for TCR Vbeta segments and 13 reverse primers for TCR Jbeta segments was used. Amplification of the CDR3 region of rearranged TCR beta genes was performed with a multiplex PCR assay on genomic DNA. The Illumina HiSeq System was used to sequence the amplified TCR beta libraries as 87-base-pair reads. Per the authors' processing: In a later analysis, 80 million or so unique TCR beta chains were counted across the roughly 670 repertoires, and around 10 million of these chains were shared by at least two donors. Raw reads were error-corrected and collapsed into unique sequences by a nearest-neighbor algorithm in which closely related sequences were merged to remove PCR and sequencing errors. CDR3 sequences were aligned to IMGT reference sequences to assign V, D and J gene segments. For a sequence to be retained, a match of at least six nucleotides to both a V gene segment and a J gene segment was required. A rearrangement was called productive if the CDR3 had no stop codons and remained in frame with V and J, and every other rearrangement was called non-productive. Following IMGT convention, CDR3 was defined as the stretch from the second conserved V-encoded cysteine up to the conserved J-encoded phenylalanine. In an earlier analysis of more than 550 of the donors, sequences lacking an unambiguous match to a single V gene segment were excluded. An earlier analysis of a few hundred of the donors called V segments functional above 56.7% productive rearrangements and segregating when the between-donor standard deviation exceeded 5%. A statistical classification framework was built to diagnose cytomegalovirus status from the catalog of TCR beta chain sequences. In a later analysis, TCR nucleotide sequences were compared against IMGT/GENE-DB human TR gene sequences so that V and J genes could be assigned. In a later analysis, CDR3 sequences and most-parsimonious VDJ recombination scenarios were assigned using the TCRdist pipeline. In a later analysis, each TCR beta chain was defined by its CDR3 amino acid sequence together with its V-gene family, and reads lacking a unique V-gene family were excluded. To address suspected cross-contamination and a sequencing artifact, a later analysis removed approximately 590 highly shared, low-generation-probability nucleotide sequences. For each public chain, a later analysis derived a clonal expansion index from normalized ranks of inferred template counts within each repertoire. Generation probabilities in a later analysis came from a VDJ recombination model fitted to out-of-frame rearrangements, and those results were checked against IGoR. A later analysis scored TCR-TCR, TCR-HLA and TCR-CMV co-occurrence with hypergeometric tests, applying a repertoire-size bias correction to TCR pairs. A later analysis estimated false discovery rates by permuting HLA or CMV assignments 20 times. In a later analysis, co-occurring TCRs were grouped with DBSCAN, and TCRdist sequence similarity was added when clustering was performed within HLA-allele-positive subsets. Repertoires with fewer than 30,000 or more than 120,000 public chains were left out of co-occurrence clustering, as were about five repertoires with anomalous nucleotide sharing. Sourced from immuneACCESS, this table was stored by TCRdb with only in-frame sequences that have V and J called. A share of the clones is absent; for the studies checked, an unresolved V gene accounts for under half, and the remainder has no known explanation. The V and J calls and clone size are taken from that table; D and trimming were inferred from the DNA. The table kept for this sample lists 150,000 or so clones. The biggest ten clones account for over 1.5% of the sample.

The cohort consisted of 666 healthy bone marrow donors. At the time of sampling, all cohort members were nominally healthy, though unrecorded immune exposures were likely present. The donor tested CMV seropositive and was one of the 289 seropositive cohort members. Each donor provided a peripheral blood sample, and peripheral blood mononuclear cells were used for TCR beta sequencing. The Qiagen DNeasy Blood Extraction Kit was used to extract genomic DNA from the blood cell samples. The chain is encoded by TRBV5-4 joined to TRBJ2-2, with TRBD2 matching 8 junction bases. This TCR came from a middle-aged woman in good health and CMV-seropositive. Sequences were obtained from PBMCs. The base sequence is TGTGCCAGCAGTTCTTCCGGGAGGGTCACCGGGGAGCTGTTTTTT. Its translation reads: CASSSSGRVTGELFF.